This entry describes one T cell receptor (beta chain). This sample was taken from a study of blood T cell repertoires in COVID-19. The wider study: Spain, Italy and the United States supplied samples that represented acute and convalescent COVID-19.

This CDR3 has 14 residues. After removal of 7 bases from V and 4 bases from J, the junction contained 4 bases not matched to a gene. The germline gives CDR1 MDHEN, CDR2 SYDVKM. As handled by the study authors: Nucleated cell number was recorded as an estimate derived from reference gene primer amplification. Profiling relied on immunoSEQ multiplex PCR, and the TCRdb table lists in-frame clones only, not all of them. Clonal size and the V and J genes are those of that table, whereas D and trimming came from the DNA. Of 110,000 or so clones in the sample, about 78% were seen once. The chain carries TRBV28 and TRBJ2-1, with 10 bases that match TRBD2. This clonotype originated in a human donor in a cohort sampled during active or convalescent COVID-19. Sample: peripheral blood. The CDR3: CASTSSGRYNEQFF. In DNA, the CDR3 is TGTGCCAGCACATCTAGCGGGAGATACAATGAGCAGTTCTTC.